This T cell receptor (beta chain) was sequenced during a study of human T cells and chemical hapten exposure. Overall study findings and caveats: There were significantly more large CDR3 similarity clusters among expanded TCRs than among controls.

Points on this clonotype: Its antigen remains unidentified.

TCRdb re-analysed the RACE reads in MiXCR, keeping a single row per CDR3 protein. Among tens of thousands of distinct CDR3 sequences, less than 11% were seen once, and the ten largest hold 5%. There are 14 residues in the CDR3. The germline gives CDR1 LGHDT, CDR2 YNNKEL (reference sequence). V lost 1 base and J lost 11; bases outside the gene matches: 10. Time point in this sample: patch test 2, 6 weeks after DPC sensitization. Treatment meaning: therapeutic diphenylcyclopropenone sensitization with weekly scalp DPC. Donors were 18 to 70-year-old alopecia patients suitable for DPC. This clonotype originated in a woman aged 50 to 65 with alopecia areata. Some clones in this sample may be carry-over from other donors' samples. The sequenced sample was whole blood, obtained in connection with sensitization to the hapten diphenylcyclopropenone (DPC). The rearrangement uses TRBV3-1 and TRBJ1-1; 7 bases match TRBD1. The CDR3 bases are TGTGCCAGCAGCCAAGGTCGACAGGGACCGGCTGCTTTCTTT. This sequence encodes CASSQGRQGPAAFF. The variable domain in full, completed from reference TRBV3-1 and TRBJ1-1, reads DTAVSQTPKYLVTQMGNDKSIKCEQNLGHDTMYWYKQDSKKFLKIMFSYNNKELIINETVPNRFSPKSPDKAHLNLHINSLELGDSAVYFCASSQGRQGPAAFFGQGTRLTVV.